This TCR beta chain was recorded in a study of shared clonotypes between healthy human individuals. Repertoires were generated with immunoSEQ multiplex PCR, while TCRdb's copy carries only in-frame clones and drops some. The data contain around 990,000 clones, approximately 77% of them singletons. Germline CDR1 reads LGHNA; CDR2 reads YNFKEQ. The CDR3 runs to 18 residues. Germline trimming cut 2 bases from V and 1 base from J; bases unmatched to any gene: 10. Input material: memory CD4+ T cells from PBMCs. The subset: CD45RA-negative fraction. The source is a man between 18 and 35 years old in good health. Some clones in this sample may be carry-over from other donors' samples. This rearrangement joins TRBV4-2 to TRBJ2-7, with 11 bases fitting TRBD2. Here the CDR3 reads CASSQTMTTSGGSYEQYF. The CDR3 region has the DNA TGTGCCAGCAGCCAAACCATGACCACTAGCGGGGGTTCCTACGAGCAGTACTTC.